The T cell receptor (beta chain) described here comes from a study of blood T cell repertoires in COVID-19. Trimming took 5 bases from V and 4 from J, leaving 6 bases between them. The CDR3 is made up of 12 amino acids. Germline CDR1 and CDR2: MGHDK and SYGVNS. Allocation to cohorts depended on clinical history reported by the participants. TCRdb keeps only in-frame clones here, not all; method: immunoSEQ multiplex PCR. The sample includes 150,000 or so clones, around four fifths of them seen just once. The chain carries TRBV25-1 and TRBJ1-3; D is unresolved. The TCR comes from a woman in her forties or fifties who had recovered from COVID-19. Sequencing was carried out using PBMCs or T cells enriched from blood (not recorded which). The CDR3 bases are TGTGCCAGCAGTATTCAGGGAAACACCATATATTTT. Encoded protein: CASSIQGNTIYF. The full variable domain, its missing parts supplied by reference TRBV25-1 and TRBJ1-3, is EADIYQTPRYLVIGTGKKITLECSQTMGHDKMYWYQQDPGMELHLIHYSYGVNSTEKGDLSSESTVSRIRTEHFPLTLESARPSHTSQYLCASSIQGNTIYFGEGSWLTVV.